The clone carrying this T cell receptor beta chain was observed at least ten times. This record comes from a study of HIV-infected children after antiretroviral therapy interruption. Overall study: In continuous treatment, analyzed samples were from weeks 0, 48 and 150.

The TCR library was built from RNA with a 3' RACE protocol and unique molecular identifiers. TCRdb reprocessed the 3' RACE reads with MiXCR, giving one entry per CDR3 protein. This sample has 40,000 or so distinct CDR3 sequences, with less than 8.5% found just once. This CDR3 has 19 amino acids. Germline trimming cut 2 bases from V and 2 bases from J; bases unmatched to any gene: 12. Germline V gene lookup returns CDR1 KGHSH and CDR2 LQKENI. Treatment in this sample: PENTA 11 planned treatment interruption arm or continuous ART arm. From thawed PBMCs, naive CD4+ CD45RA+ CD45RO- T cells were sorted. Here the sequenced sample was CD45RA+ CD4+ T cells from PBMCs, pooled from several time points, taken from a donor given antiretroviral therapy, either interrupted or continuous. Subset of the sample: naive CD4+ CD45RA+ CD45RO- T cells. This receptor was obtained from a pool of human donors with HIV. The chain links TRBV18 to TRBJ2-1, with 10 positions matching TRBD2. The CDR3 sequence: CASSPKDSKTSGTYNEQFF. The CDR3 bases are TGTGCCAGCTCACCAAAGGACTCAAAAACTAGCGGGACCTACAATGAGCAGTTCTTC.